This T cell receptor (beta chain) was sequenced in a study of human thymus T cells. Broader study findings: Thymic and blood repertoires seemed to favor certain V and J genes. Thymic repertoires overlap heavily among unrelated individuals, related research has reported.

The CDR3 consists of 15 residues. Germline V gene lookup returns CDR1 SGHRS and CDR2 YFSETQ. The V end was cut by 3 bases, the J end by 0 bases, with 12 bases between. Thymic samples were excised during corrective heart operations. Only in-frame clones appear in the TCRdb table, and some are missing; sequencing was by immunoSEQ multiplex PCR. The table lists roughly 86,000 clones, 90% to 98% of them singletons. Points on this clone: Its antigen is unknown.

Sequenced input: thymus tissue. The chain combines TRBV5-1 with TRBJ1-1; no reliable D call. This clonotype originated in a boy younger than two with a congenital heart defect but otherwise immunologically healthy. CDR3 sequence (DNA): TGCGCCAGCAGCTCGGAAAGTCCCCTGAACACTGAAGCTTTCTTT. Translated: CASSSESPLNTEAFF.